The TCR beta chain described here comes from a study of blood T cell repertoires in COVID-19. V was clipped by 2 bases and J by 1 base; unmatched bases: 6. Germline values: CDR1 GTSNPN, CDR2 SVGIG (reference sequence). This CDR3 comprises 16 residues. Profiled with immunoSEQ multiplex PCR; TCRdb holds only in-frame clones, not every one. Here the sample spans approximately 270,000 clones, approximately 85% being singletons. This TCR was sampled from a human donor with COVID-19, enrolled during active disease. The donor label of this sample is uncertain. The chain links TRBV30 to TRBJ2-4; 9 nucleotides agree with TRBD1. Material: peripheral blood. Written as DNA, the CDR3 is TGTGCCTGGAGTCGGGACAGGGTAGACGCCAAAAACATTCAGTACTTC. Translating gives CAWSRDRVDAKNIQYF. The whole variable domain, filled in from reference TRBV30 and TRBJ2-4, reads SQTIHQWPATLVQPVGSPLSLECTVEGTSNPNLYWYRQAAGRGLQLLFYSVGIGQISSEVPQNLSASRPQDRQFILSSKKLLLSDSGFYLCAWSRDRVDAKNIQYFGAGTRLSVL.